One T cell receptor beta chain is described in this entry. The data were taken from a study of blood T cell repertoires in COVID-19. Profiling relied on immunoSEQ multiplex PCR, and the TCRdb table lists in-frame clones only, not all of them. The table has more than 95,000 clones, about 80% seen once. The CDR3 is 14 amino acids. V was clipped by 5 bases and J by 2 bases, with 12 bases between them. Germline CDR1 and CDR2: SGHAT and FQNNGV. This rearrangement joins TRBV11-2 to TRBJ1-2, with D possibly being TRBD1 (6 bases). The source of this sequence is a man between 65 and 79 years old with active or convalescent COVID-19. Sequencing was done on a sample of peripheral blood. In nucleotides, the CDR3 is TGTGCCAGCAGCATGGACAGCGTAAACTATGGCTACACCTTC. This translates into CASSMDSVNYGYTF.